Listed here are 10 T cell receptor beta chains from one sample, sequenced in a study of blood T cell repertoires in COVID-19. Clones were sequenced by immunoSEQ multiplex PCR, and TCRdb holds only the in-frame ones, with some missing. The profile covers about 310,000 clones, with 85% appearing a single time and 1.5% to 2% taken by the ten largest. The sample taken for sequencing was PBMCs or T cells enriched from blood (not recorded which). The receptors originated from a woman aged 25 to 39 who had been exposed to COVID-19.

This clone occurred a few times. The CDR3 DNA reads TGTGCCAGCAGCTTGGTCAGGGAAGGCTACACCTTC. Protein sequence: CASSLVREGYTF. V and J are TRBV5-6 and TRBJ1-2; D might be TRBD1 (5 bases). Germline CDR1 SGHDT, CDR2 YYEEEE. Trimming cost V 0 bases and J 8 bases, with 8 bases left between them. CDR3 length: 12 amino acids.

This clone was picked up one time. This rearrangement joins TRBV20-1 to TRBJ1-3; no clear D gene. This CDR3 spans 15 amino acids. V was cut by 3 bases and J by 2 bases, with 14 bases left in between. Germline V gene data show CDR1 as DFQATT and CDR2 as SNEGSKA (reference sequence). In DNA form, the CDR3 reads TGCAGTGCTAGTAGCCCAGGCAAGACTGGAAACACCATATATTTT. Translating gives CSASSPGKTGNTIYF.

The chain joins TRBV6-5 to TRBJ1-3; no firm D call. The V gene's germline CDR1 is MNHEY and CDR2 SVGAGI. V dropped 4 bases and J dropped 2 bases, with 12 bases sitting between them. This CDR3 has 15 residues. This CDR3 is CASSSTDMTGNTIYF. CDR3 bases: TGTGCCAGCAGTTCCACCGACATGACTGGAAACACCATATATTTT.

In regard to this clone: This same CDR3 is encoded by further DNA sequences in the sample. CDR3 residues: CAWSVRGETQYF. The CDR3 nucleotides are TGTGCCTGGAGTGTGAGAGGGGAGACCCAGTACTTC. This sequence joins TRBV30 and TRBJ2-5; D is possibly TRBD2 (5 bases). V lost 0 bases and J 5 bases, leaving 7 bases between the germline ends. Germline V gives CDR1 GTSNPN, CDR2 SVGIG (reference sequence). The CDR3 contains 12 residues.

This clone was observed once. The chain links TRBV19 to TRBJ2-1; 10 positions agree with TRBD2. CDR3 length equals 18 residues. From germline, CDR1 is LNHDA and CDR2 SQIVND (reference sequence). V lost 7 bases and J lost 3; bases outside the gene matches: 15. The CDR3 region has the DNA TGTGCCAGTACCTTACTAGCGGGACCGATCAACATCTACAATGAGCAGTTCTTC. The encoded protein is CASTLLAGPINIYNEQFF.

V usage is TRBV6-5 and J usage is TRBJ2-5; 9 bases are shared with TRBD1. The CDR3 runs 15 residues. CDR1 and CDR2 (germline): MNHEY, SVGAGI. Trimming took 5 bases from V and 2 from J; bases not matched to a gene: 6. CDR3 coding DNA: TGTGCCAGCAGTCTGGGACAGGGCCTACAAGAGACCCAGTACTTC. Protein: CASSLGQGLQETQYF.

V usage is TRBV13 and J usage is TRBJ2-1, with a tentative D call TRBD2 (5 bases). Trimming pared 1 base from V and 2 bases from J, leaving 6 bases between. This CDR3 is 14 amino acids long. Germline lookup yields CDR1 PRHDT and CDR2 FYEKMQ (reference sequence). CDR3 in amino acids: CASSLAGTYNEQFF. CDR3 DNA sequence: TGTGCCAGCAGCTTAGCGGGAACCTACAATGAGCAGTTCTTC. The whole variable domain, remainder taken from reference TRBV13 and TRBJ2-1, is AAGVIQSPRHLIKEKRETATLKCYPIPRHDTVYWYQQGPGQDPQFLISFYEKMQSDKGSIPDRFSAQQFSDYHSELNMSSLELGDSALYFCASSLAGTYNEQFFGPGTRLTVL.

V usage is TRBV27 and J usage is TRBJ2-1; TRBD2 matches at 12 bases. V was pared by 6 bases and J by 6 bases, with 9 bases of the junction left unmatched. The germline V gene encodes CDR1 MNHEY and CDR2 SMNVEV (reference sequence). The CDR3 contains 16 residues. CDR3: CASSSRRLAGANEQFF. The CDR3 nucleotides are TGTGCCAGCAGCAGTCGACGACTAGCGGGAGCCAATGAGCAGTTCTTC.

The chain recombines TRBV18 with TRBJ1-1; 8 bases map to TRBD1. Germline loops: CDR1 KGHSH, CDR2 LQKENI. The CDR3 has 13 residues. The V and J ends lost 6 bases and 2 bases, in that order; junction bases with no gene match: 2. In nucleotides, the CDR3 is TGTGCCAGCTCGACAGGGGAAAACACTGAAGCTTTCTTT. Its translation: CASSTGENTEAFF.

The rearrangement uses TRBV5-1 and TRBJ2-3, with TRBD1 as a possible D gene (5 bases). CDR1 SGHRS and CDR2 YFSETQ come from the germline V gene. V was clipped by 3 bases and J by 6 bases, with 20 bases between them. CDR3 size: 16 residues. This CDR3 is CASSSGSAGNTDTQYF. The CDR3 coding sequence is TGCGCCAGCAGCTCCGGATCGGCAGGGAATACTGATACGCAGTATTTT.